One and the same sample provided the 19 T cell receptor beta chains below, sequenced in a study of cytomegalovirus exposure and HLA in healthy donors (dated by TCRdb to about 2017). Library generation was performed with the immunoSEQ multiplex PCR assay. For the multiplex PCR, a mixture combining 60 forward primers for TCR Vbeta segments and 13 reverse primers for TCR Jbeta segments was used. TCRdb retrieved this table from immuneACCESS and kept in-frame rearrangements only. Not all clones are present; in checked studies, unresolved V genes account for under half, and no reason is known for the remainder. The sample table holds around 150,000 clones, of which over 60% were seen once. Over 12% of the sample goes to the ten largest clones. Sequences were obtained from PBMCs. These receptors came from a man in his fifties in good health and CMV-seropositive.

The CDR3 DNA is TGTGCCAGCAGCCCCCTGGGGGCCTCCTACAATGAGCAGTTCTTC. Amino acid sequence: CASSPLGASYNEQFF. This rearrangement joins TRBV5-4 to TRBJ2-1; tentatively, D is TRBD1 (6 bases). V lost 4 bases and J lost 0, with 11 bases in between. Germline CDR1 reads SGHNT; CDR2 reads YYREEE (reference sequence). The CDR3 spans 15 residues.

The V gene is TRBV7-9, the J gene TRBJ2-7; 10 bases match TRBD1. CDR1 and CDR2 from the germline V gene are SEHNR and FQNEAQ (reference sequence). CDR3 length: 16 residues. V trimming: 1 base; J trimming: 3 bases; junction bases outside the gene matches: 6. The CDR3, as DNA: TGTGCCAGCAGCTTAGGAGGACAGGGGGTGGTCTACGAGCAGTACTTC. Translation gives CASSLGGQGVVYEQYF.

The rearrangement joins TRBV7-2 to TRBJ1-1; 9 positions match TRBD1. The V segment lost 1 base and the J segment 5 bases; nucleotides outside the gene matches: 2. This CDR3 has 14 amino acids. CDR1 is SGHTA, CDR2 FQGNSA, per germline. The CDR3 DNA follows: TGTGCCAGCAGCTTAGGGGACAGGGTAACTGAAGCTTTCTTT. As protein: CASSLGDRVTEAFF.

DNA for the CDR3: TGTGCCACCAGCAGAAACCGGGACACATCAAACTATGGCTACACCTTC. Translated, it gives CATSRNRDTSNYGYTF. This chain uses TRBV15 with TRBJ1-2, with D tentatively TRBD1 (6 bases). The CDR3 runs to 16 residues. Trimming pared 2 bases from V and 2 bases from J, leaving 15 bases between. From germline, CDR1 is LNHNV and CDR2 YYDKDF (reference sequence).

This clone has a single count. CDR3 nucleotide sequence: TGTGCCAGCGGGCCCAGTTCCTACGAGCAGTACTTC. Translating it yields CASGPSSYEQYF. V gene TRBV9 combines with J gene TRBJ2-7, with D uncertain. The CDR3 extends over 12 amino acids. Trimming took 7 bases from V and 1 from J, leaving 9 bases between them. In germline, CDR1 is SGDLS, CDR2 YYNGEE. Full variable domain (remainder filled in from reference TRBV9 and TRBJ2-7): DSGVTQTPKHLITATGQRVTLRCSPRSGDLSVYWYQQSLDQGLQFLIQYYNGEERAKGNILERFSAQQFPDLHSELNLSSLELGDSALYFCASGPSSYEQYFGPGTRLTVT.

This chain joins TRBV4-1 and TRBJ2-2; D gene ambiguous. Between the trimmed V and J ends, which lost 4 bases and 4 bases, there was a span of 13 bases. Germline CDR1 is MGHRA and CDR2 is YSYEKL. The CDR3 extends over 15 amino acids. The CDR3 loop reads CASSPAPRSTGELFF. As DNA, the CDR3 is TGCGCCAGCAGCCCCGCACCAAGGAGCACCGGGGAGCTGTTTTTT.

The CDR3 loop reads CASNIGGGGTEAFF. The CDR3 DNA is TGTGCCAGCAATATCGGAGGCGGGGGTACTGAAGCTTTCTTT. The chain carries TRBV28 and TRBJ1-1; TRBD1 is a possible D gene (5 bases). V lost 7 bases to trimming and J lost 5 bases, with 17 bases between them. CDR1 is MDHEN and CDR2 is SYDVKM in the germline V gene. The CDR3 is 14 amino acids.

The chain has TRBV30 and TRBJ1-5; D not certain. V lost 0 bases to trimming and J lost 6 bases, with 12 bases between them. There are 14 residues in the CDR3. Germline V gives CDR1 GTSNPN, CDR2 SVGIG (reference sequence). In DNA form, the CDR3 reads TGTGCCTGGAGTGTCGGGGTTTCGGGTCAGCCCCAGCATTTT. This codes for CAWSVGVSGQPQHF.

This chain joins TRBV5-1 and TRBJ1-1; D might be TRBD1 (5 bases). Germline CDR1 and CDR2: SGHRS and YFSETQ. The CDR3 has 14 residues. The germline V and J ends were trimmed by 4 bases and 5 bases, with 15 bases remaining between them. The CDR3 nucleotides are TGCGCCAGCAGCAACCCAGGGCGGGGGACTGAAGCTTTCTTT. It codes for CASSNPGRGTEAFF.

The chain employs TRBV23-1 and TRBJ1-1; D not certain. TRBV23-1 is an ORF for which the function is uncertain. Trimming cost V 0 bases and J 3 bases, with 11 bases left between them. This CDR3 region has 15 residues. CDR3: CASSQSIVVHTEAFF. For the CDR3, the DNA is TGCGCCAGCAGTCAATCGATTGTAGTTCACACTGAAGCTTTCTTT.

Only one count was recorded for this clone. The chain joins TRBV2 to TRBJ1-4, with D possibly TRBD1 on 6 matching bases. This CDR3 is built from 14 residues. V was cut by 7 bases and J by 7 bases, with 16 bases left in between. Germline-derived CDR1 and CDR2 are SNHLY and FYNNEI. The DNA for the CDR3 is TGTGCCAGCATGAGGGGGGGATTTGGTGAAAAACTGTTTTTT. This codes for CASMRGGFGEKLFF.

This sequence joins TRBV5-8 and TRBJ1-2, with unresolved D. Trimming left V 2 bases short and J 1 base short, with 3 bases between. This CDR3 has 12 residues. Germline CDR1 and CDR2: SGHTS and YDEGEE. CDR3 amino acids: CASSFLNYGYTF. In DNA, the CDR3 is TGTGCCAGCAGCTTCCTTAACTATGGCTACACCTTC.

The chain is built from TRBV6-1 and TRBJ1-6; maybe TRBD1 (5 bases). Germline V lookup: CDR1 MNHNS, CDR2 SASEGT. Trimming took off 1 base at V and 5 bases at J, with 15 bases between the two ends. The CDR3 runs to 17 residues. CDR3 bases: TGTGCCAGCAGTGAAGATCCTACCGGGACTAATAATTCACCCCTCCACTTT. This codes for CASSEDPTGTNNSPLHF.

CDR3 residues: CASILGSGSYEQYV. In nucleotides, the CDR3 is TGTGCCAGCATTTTAGGGTCGGGTTCCTACGAGCAGTACGTC. This chain joins TRBV27 and TRBJ2-7, with D unclear. Germline assignment: CDR1 MNHEY and CDR2 SMNVEV (reference sequence). The CDR3 has 14 residues.

J is TRBJ2-5 and V is TRBV10-2, with D tentatively TRBD2 (6 bases). This CDR3 has 15 residues. The germline gives CDR1 WSHSY, CDR2 SAAADI. Deletions cut 2 bases from V and 5 bases from J, with 15 bases between. This CDR3 is CASSEPGLGGETQYF. The CDR3 bases are TGCGCCAGCAGTGAGCCGGGCCTTGGGGGGGAGACCCAGTACTTC.

This chain links TRBV27 with TRBJ2-3; 13 bases agree with TRBD2. CDR1 and CDR2 from the germline V gene are MNHEY and SMNVEV (reference sequence). V gave up 5 bases and J gave up 7 bases; unmatched junction bases: 9. CDR3 length: 16 amino acids. The CDR3 region is CASSPRLAGGSNTQYF. The CDR3 region has the DNA TGTGCCAGCAGTCCAAGACTAGCGGGGGGATCCAATACGCAGTATTTT.

This clone was seen a single time. The chain carries TRBV9 and TRBJ2-7; D is perhaps TRBD2 (5 bases). The CDR3 extends over 15 amino acids. The germline V gene encodes CDR1 SGDLS and CDR2 YYNGEE. The V end lost 0 bases, the J end lost 1 base, and 11 bases lay between the germline ends. As DNA, the CDR3 is TGTGCCAGCAGCGTAGGAGGCGGGCTATCCTACGAGCAGTACTTC. Its translation is CASSVGGGLSYEQYF.

This clone appeared a single time. The chain combines TRBV9 with TRBJ2-5; 8 bases are shared with TRBD1. There are 12 residues in the CDR3. Germline loops: CDR1 SGDLS, CDR2 YYNGEE. With V trimmed by 3 bases and J by 8 bases, 3 bases remained unmatched. CDR3 loop: CASSADRGTQYF. The CDR3 DNA follows: TGTGCCAGCAGCGCCGACAGGGGTACCCAGTACTTC.

The genes are TRBV21-1 and TRBJ1-2; TRBD1 reflects the table's D call only, with no check against the DNA. TRBV21-1 is a recognized pseudogene. The CDR3 length is 14 residues. CDR3: CASTRQGAEYGYTF. CDR3 in DNA: TGTGCCAGCACTCGACAGGGGGCGGAGTATGGCTACACCTTC.